This T cell receptor (beta chain) came from a study of blood T cells in healthy people across ages. Then a second PCR, running about 6 to 12 cycles, was carried out with a sample-barcoded 5' primer and a J-beta primer mix. A template-switch adaptor with 12 random nucleotides tagged each cDNA molecule. TCRdb re-analysed the 5' RACE reads in MiXCR, keeping a single row per CDR3 protein. The sample records roughly 1,300,000 distinct CDR3 sequences, 59% being singletons. This clonotype was seen a handful of times. V gave up 3 bases and J gave up 5 bases; unmatched junction bases: 5. The CDR3 is 15 amino acids. Germline loops: CDR1 MNHEY, CDR2 SMNVEV (reference sequence).

Sequencing was done on a sample of blood. This sequence joins TRBV27 and TRBJ2-1, with 9 bases lining up with TRBD2. The source is a man younger than 35 in good health. CDR3 amino acids: CASSFGSGGNNEQFF. In DNA form, the CDR3 reads TGTGCCAGCAGTTTTGGCAGCGGGGGGAACAATGAGCAGTTCTTC.